This note documents a single T cell receptor (beta chain) sequence. Here immunoSEQ multiplex PCR was the method, and the copy in TCRdb shows in-frame clones only, minus some. The sample has some 65,000 clones, approximately 85% seen once. The source of the sample is a study of blood T cell repertoires in COVID-19. CDR3 size: 15 residues. Germline CDR1 and CDR2: SNHLY and FYNNEI. Deletions cut 4 bases from V and 6 bases from J, with 18 bases between. The clonotype was recovered from an older man with acute or convalescent COVID-19. This chain links TRBV2 with TRBJ1-1, with a possible D match to TRBD1 (5 bases). Sequenced material: peripheral blood. The chain's CDR3 is CASSVSRQGNAEAFF. The DNA of the CDR3 is TGTGCCAGCAGTGTAAGTAGGCAGGGAAACGCTGAAGCTTTCTTT.